The T cell receptor (beta chain) under discussion was sequenced for a study of blood T cell repertoires in COVID-19. For the study at large: The samples span acute and convalescent COVID-19 from the United States, Italy and Spain.

Original handling: Amplification of reference gene primers provided the estimated nucleated cell counts. The repertoire was sequenced with immunoSEQ multiplex PCR; TCRdb's copy has only in-frame clones and lacks some. V and J calls plus clone size are reproduced from that table; the DNA served to infer D and trimming. The sample has around 99,000 clones, over 70% seen once. Source material: peripheral blood. The origin of this receptor is a woman between 50 and 59 years old with acute or convalescent COVID-19.

The CDR3 DNA reads TGTGCCATCAGTGTTACGGGACAGATTGCTTTCTTT. It translates to CAISVTGQIAFF. The V and J genes are TRBV10-3 and TRBJ1-1; 7 bases fit TRBD1. J gave up 11 bases and V 4 bases, and 7 bases lay outside the gene matches. The CDR3 has 12 residues. CDR1 and CDR2 (germline): ENHRY, SYGVKD.